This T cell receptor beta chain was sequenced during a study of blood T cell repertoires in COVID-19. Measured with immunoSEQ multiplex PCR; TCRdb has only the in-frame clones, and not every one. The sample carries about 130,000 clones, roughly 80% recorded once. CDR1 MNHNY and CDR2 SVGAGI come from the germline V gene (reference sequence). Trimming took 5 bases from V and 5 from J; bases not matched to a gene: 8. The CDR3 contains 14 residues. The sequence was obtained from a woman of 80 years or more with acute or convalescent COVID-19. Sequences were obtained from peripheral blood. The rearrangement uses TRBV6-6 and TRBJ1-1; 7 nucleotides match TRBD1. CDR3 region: CASSRIQGKTEAFF. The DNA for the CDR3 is TGTGCCAGCAGTCGAATACAGGGGAAGACTGAAGCTTTCTTT.